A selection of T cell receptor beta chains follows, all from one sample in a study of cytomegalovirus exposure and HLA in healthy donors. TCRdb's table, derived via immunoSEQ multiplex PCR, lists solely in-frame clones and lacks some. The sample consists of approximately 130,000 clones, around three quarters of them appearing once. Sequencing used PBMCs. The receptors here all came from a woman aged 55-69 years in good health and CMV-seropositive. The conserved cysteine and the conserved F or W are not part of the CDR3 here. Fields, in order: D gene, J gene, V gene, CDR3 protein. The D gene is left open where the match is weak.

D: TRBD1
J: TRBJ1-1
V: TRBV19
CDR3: AIVRTGGPSDTEAF

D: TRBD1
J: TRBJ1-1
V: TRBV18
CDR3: ASSLDRGNTEAF

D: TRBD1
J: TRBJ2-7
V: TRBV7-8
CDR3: ASSDRGWDEQY

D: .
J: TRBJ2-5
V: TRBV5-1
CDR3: ASSLDTKETQY

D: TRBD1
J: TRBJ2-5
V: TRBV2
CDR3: ASSLRGQQETQY

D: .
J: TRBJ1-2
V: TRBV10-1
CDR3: ASSESRVGGDYT

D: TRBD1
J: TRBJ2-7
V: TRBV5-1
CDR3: ASSLAPGQGTYEQY

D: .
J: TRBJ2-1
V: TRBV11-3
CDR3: ASSPGSGSYNEQF

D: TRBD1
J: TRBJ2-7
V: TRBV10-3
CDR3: AISNPGGEQY

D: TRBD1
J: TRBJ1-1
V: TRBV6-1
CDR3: ASSVQQGPRNTEAF

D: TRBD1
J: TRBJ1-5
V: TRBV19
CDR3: ASSLGQSNQPQH

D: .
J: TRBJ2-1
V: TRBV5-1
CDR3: ASSLGQTEANEQF

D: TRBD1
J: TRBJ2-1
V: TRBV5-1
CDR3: ASRRGTANNEQF